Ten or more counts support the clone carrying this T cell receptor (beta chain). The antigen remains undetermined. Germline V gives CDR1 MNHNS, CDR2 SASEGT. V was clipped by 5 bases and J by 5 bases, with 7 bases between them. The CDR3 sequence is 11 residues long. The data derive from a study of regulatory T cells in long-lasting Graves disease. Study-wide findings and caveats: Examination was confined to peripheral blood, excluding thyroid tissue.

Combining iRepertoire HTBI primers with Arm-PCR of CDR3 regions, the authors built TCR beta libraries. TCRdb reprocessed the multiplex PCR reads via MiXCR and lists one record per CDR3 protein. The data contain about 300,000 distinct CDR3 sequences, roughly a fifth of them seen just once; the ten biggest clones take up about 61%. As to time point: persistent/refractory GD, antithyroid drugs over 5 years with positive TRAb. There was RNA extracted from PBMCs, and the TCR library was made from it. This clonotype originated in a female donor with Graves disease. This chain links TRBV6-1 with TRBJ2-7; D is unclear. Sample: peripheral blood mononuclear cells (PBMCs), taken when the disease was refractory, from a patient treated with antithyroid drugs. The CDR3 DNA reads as TGTGCCAGCAGTCGAGGTAACGAGCAGTACTTC. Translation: CASSRGNEQYF.